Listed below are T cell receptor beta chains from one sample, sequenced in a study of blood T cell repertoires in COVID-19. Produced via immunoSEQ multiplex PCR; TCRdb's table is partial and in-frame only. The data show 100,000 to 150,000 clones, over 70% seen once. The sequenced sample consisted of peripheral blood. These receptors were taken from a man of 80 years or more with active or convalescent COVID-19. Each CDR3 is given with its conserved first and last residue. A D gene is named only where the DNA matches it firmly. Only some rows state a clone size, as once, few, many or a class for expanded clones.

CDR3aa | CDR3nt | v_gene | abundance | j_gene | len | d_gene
CASRHRLGEVTEAFF | TGCGCCAGCAGACACCGTTTGGGGGAGGTAACTGAAGCTTTCTTT | TRBV4-1 | - | TRBJ1-1 | 15 | -
CASSLTAGEAFF | TGTGCCAGCAGTTTAACAGCCGGTGAAGCTTTCTTT | TRBV28 | - | TRBJ1-1 | 12 | -
CASSQDHGLAAYNEQFF | TGCGCCAGCAGCCAAGATCACGGACTAGCGGCTTACAATGAGCAGTTCTTC | TRBV4-1 | - | TRBJ2-1 | 17 | TRBD2
CASSQGTGGFYEQYF | TGTGCCAGCAGCCAGGGGACAGGGGGCTTCTACGAGCAGTACTTC | TRBV9 | - | TRBJ2-7 | 15 | TRBD1
CASSVDNRSGNTIYF | TGTGCCAGCAGCGTAGACAACCGATCTGGAAACACCATATATTTT | TRBV9 | few | TRBJ1-3 | 15 | -
CASSQDRYSGGPMETQYF | TGCGCCAGCAGCCAAGATCGGTATTCCGGGGGGCCAATGGAGACCCAGTACTTC | TRBV4-1 | - | TRBJ2-5 | 18 | -
CASERGAGGRPGELFF | TGTGCCAGCGAACGGGGAGCGGGGGGGCGCCCCGGGGAGCTGTTTTTT | TRBV11-2 | - | TRBJ2-2 | 16 | TRBD2
CASSTRTSTDTQYF | TGTGCCAGTAGTACACGGACTAGCACAGATACGCAGTATTTT | TRBV19 | - | TRBJ2-3 | 14 | -
CASSLVAGSDEQFF | TGTGCCAGCAGCTTGGTTGCGGGGAGCGATGAGCAGTTCTTC | TRBV5-4 | - | TRBJ2-1 | 14 | -
CASSRAGEKQETQYF | TGTGCCAGCAGTCGAGCGGGGGAGAAACAAGAGACCCAGTACTTC | TRBV6-5 | - | TRBJ2-5 | 15 | TRBD2
CASSFGLAETQYF | TGTGCCAGCAGCTTCGGACTAGCGGAGACCCAGTACTTC | TRBV11-3 | - | TRBJ2-5 | 13 | TRBD2
CASSGEYAETQYF | TGTGCCAGCAGTGGGGAGTACGCAGAGACCCAGTACTTC | TRBV28 | few | TRBJ2-5 | 13 | -
CASSQTSGGVGTDTQYF | TGTGCCAGCAGCCAGACTAGCGGGGGGGTGGGCACAGATACGCAGTATTTT | TRBV3-1/TRBV3-2 | - | TRBJ2-3 | 17 | TRBD2
CATSDPGGGYTF | TGTGCCACCAGTGACCCAGGGGGAGGCTACACCTTC | TRBV24-1 | - | TRBJ1-2 | 12 | TRBD1
CATSRTNGNEQFF | TGTGCCACCAGCAGAACAAATGGCAATGAGCAGTTCTTC | TRBV15 | - | TRBJ2-1 | 13 | -
CAISGSQETQYF | TGTGCCATCAGTGGTTCGCAAGAGACCCAGTACTTC | TRBV10-3 | - | TRBJ2-5 | 12 | -
CASSSPGSVPYTF | TGTGCCAGTAGTTCGCCAGGGTCCGTTCCCTACACCTTC | TRBV19 | - | TRBJ1-2 | 13 | -
CASGNGQGTNYGYTF | TGTGCCAGCGGAAACGGACAGGGGACTAACTATGGCTACACCTTC | TRBV10-3 | - | TRBJ1-2 | 15 | TRBD1
CASSVVLSQTGNTEAFF | TGTGCCAGCAGCGTAGTTCTCTCTCAGACGGGGAACACTGAAGCTTTCTTT | TRBV9 | - | TRBJ1-1 | 17 | -
CAWRRSAGEKLFF | TGTGCCTGGAGAAGGTCCGCGGGTGAAAAACTGTTTTTT | TRBV30 | - | TRBJ1-4 | 13 | -
CASSPPGQGSQPQHF | TGTGCCAGCTCACCACCGGGACAGGGTTCTCAGCCCCAGCATTTT | TRBV18 | - | TRBJ1-5 | 15 | TRBD1
CASSMTSGAHGDTQYF | TGTGCCAGTAGTATGACTAGCGGGGCCCACGGAGATACGCAGTATTTT | TRBV19 | - | TRBJ2-3 | 16 | TRBD2